The 24 T cell receptor beta chains listed next were all sequenced from one sample in a study of neurological immune-mediated disorders. MiXCR, applied by TCRdb to the 5' RACE reads, yields one record per CDR3 protein. The table records some 29,000 distinct CDR3 sequences, about 6.9% of them present only once. Sequencing used PBMCs. The receptors shown here come from a woman between 50 and 59 years old in good health.

The sample holds many counts of this clonotype. The gene calls are TRBV15 and TRBJ2-7; 7 nucleotides align to TRBD1. J gave up 7 bases and V 1 base, and 13 bases lay outside the gene matches. This CDR3 has 16 amino acids. Germline assignment: CDR1 LNHNV and CDR2 YYDKDF (reference sequence). The CDR3 region is CATSRVLILQGREQYF. The CDR3 DNA sequence: TGTGCCACCAGCAGAGTACTGATCCTACAGGGGCGGGAGCAGTACTTC.

This rearrangement joins TRBV9 to TRBJ2-1, with 12 bases lining up with TRBD2. From germline, CDR1 is SGDLS and CDR2 YYNGEE. V dropped 2 bases and J dropped 7; count of bases not matched to a gene: 10. This CDR3 contains 17 residues. Written as DNA, the CDR3 is TGTGCCAGCAGCGTGGACCTAGCGGGAGGGGGTTATAATGAGCAGTTCTTC. Protein product: CASSVDLAGGGYNEQFF.

This clonotype was counted ten times or more. The chain recombines TRBV5-8 with TRBJ2-2; possible D gene TRBD2, 6 bases. The CDR3 runs to 15 residues. The germline V gene encodes CDR1 SGHTS and CDR2 YDEGEE. V dropped 7 bases and J dropped 3 bases, with 16 bases sitting between them. In DNA form, the CDR3 reads TGTGCCAGCTCCGCGGGGTTTGTGGACACCGGGGAGCTGTTTTTT. This encodes CASSAGFVDTGELFF.

This clonotype was seen repeatedly, ten times or more. The chain combines TRBV29-1 with TRBJ2-1; D possibly uses TRBD1 or TRBD2 (5 bases each). CDR1 SQVTM and CDR2 ANQGSEA come from the germline V gene. The CDR3 has 15 residues. CDR3 amino acids: CSATPGFRGFDEQFF. CDR3 sequence (DNA): TGCAGTGCTACCCCCGGCTTTCGGGGCTTCGATGAGCAGTTCTTC.

This clonotype was counted at least ten times. V is TRBV3-1 and J is TRBJ1-1, with unresolved D. This CDR3 contains 14 residues. Trimming shortened V by 0 bases and J by 4 bases, and 9 bases separated the two germline ends. Germline-derived CDR1 and CDR2 are LGHDT and YNNKEL (reference sequence). CDR3 sequence reads: CASSQERRGTEAFF. CDR3 sequence (DNA): TGTGCCAGCAGCCAAGAAAGGCGGGGCACTGAAGCTTTCTTT.

This clonotype appeared many times. V and J are TRBV7-2 and TRBJ1-1; D is unclear. CDR1 SGHTA and CDR2 FQGNSA come from the germline V gene. The CDR3 sequence is 15 residues long. V lost 3 bases and J 1 base, leaving 12 bases between the germline ends. CDR3 loop: CASSFSELSNTEAFF. CDR3 DNA: TGTGCCAGCAGCTTCTCGGAGCTTTCGAACACTGAAGCTTTCTTT.

This clonotype was observed at least ten times. This chain joins TRBV28 and TRBJ1-5; D gene ambiguous. The CDR3 spans 12 residues. Trimming pared 7 bases from V and 9 bases from J, leaving 13 bases between. The germline gives CDR1 MDHEN, CDR2 SYDVKM. The CDR3 region is CASIHPQGPQHF. The CDR3 nucleotides are TGTGCCAGCATACATCCGCAAGGGCCCCAGCATTTT.

The table lists this clonotype with many counts. This chain links TRBV12-3 or TRBV12-4 with TRBJ2-1, with 12 bases fitting TRBD2. The CDR3 has 15 amino acids. J gave up 3 bases and V 6 bases, and 3 bases lay outside the gene matches. The CDR3 sequence: CASRRLAGDYNEQFF. For the CDR3, the DNA is TGTGCCAGCAGAAGACTAGCGGGGGACTACAATGAGCAGTTCTTC.

This clonotype was found many times. The chain uses TRBV20-1 and TRBJ2-1; D is unresolved. Trimming took off 6 bases at V and 2 bases at J, with 14 bases between the two ends. The CDR3 runs 14 residues. Germline CDR1 is DFQATT and CDR2 is SNEGSKA (reference sequence). The CDR3 protein is CSAKDHRAYNEQFF. The CDR3 DNA sequence: TGCAGTGCCAAGGACCACCGCGCCTACAATGAGCAGTTCTTC.

This clonotype was found many times. The chain has TRBV27 and TRBJ2-7, with D possibly being TRBD2 (7 bases). V lost 2 bases, J lost 7 bases, and 18 bases lay in between. The CDR3 is 15 residues long. Germline CDR1 and CDR2: MNHEY and SMNVEV (reference sequence). The CDR3 spells CASSLKGGALLEQYF. The CDR3 DNA reads as TGTGCCAGCAGTTTAAAGGGGGGGGCCCTTCTAGAGCAGTACTTC.

This clonotype came up many times. The chain combines TRBV5-1 with TRBJ2-7; 9 nucleotides align to TRBD1. CDR3 length equals 13 residues. The germline gives CDR1 SGHRS, CDR2 YFSETQ. J was trimmed by 5 bases and V by 5 bases; bases with no gene match: 5. The CDR3 reads CASSGTGLDEQYF. The CDR3 DNA reads TGCGCCAGCAGTGGGACAGGGCTAGACGAGCAGTACTTC.

This clonotype came up many times. The chain recombines TRBV5-1 with TRBJ2-1; D is possibly TRBD2 (5 bases). The CDR3 totals 15 residues. V shed 0 bases and J shed 2 bases, with 9 bases lying between them. Looked up from germline, CDR1 is SGHRS and CDR2 is YFSETQ. The CDR3 here is CASSLDGVTYNEQFF. The CDR3 nucleotides read TGCGCCAGCAGCTTGGACGGGGTAACCTACAATGAGCAGTTCTTC.

This clonotype was detected ten times or more. A junction boundary mismatches the germline segment, possibly from a read error. J is TRBJ2-7 and V is TRBV7-9; D assignment may be TRBD1 or TRBD2 (6 bases each). CDR1 and CDR2 (germline): SEHNR, FQNEAQ (reference sequence). CDR3 size: 14 residues. The CDR3 sequence is CASLRGAPSSEQYF. CDR3 DNA: TGTGCCAGCTTGAGGGGGGCTCCATCCTCCGAGCAGTACTTC.

In this sample, this clonotype turned up many times. The chain combines TRBV6-1 with TRBJ2-1, with 13 bases lining up with TRBD2. The V gene end was trimmed by 1 base and the J gene end by 7 bases; junction bases not matched to a gene: 10. CDR1 is MNHNS and CDR2 is SASEGT in the germline V gene. The CDR3 is made up of 18 amino acids. The CDR3 protein is CASSEVGGTSGKENEQFF. CDR3 DNA: TGTGCCAGCAGTGAAGTTGGCGGGACTAGCGGGAAAGAAAATGAGCAGTTCTTC.

Ten or more counts support this clonotype. V and J are TRBV20-1 and TRBJ2-7; 7 nucleotides line up with TRBD1. The CDR3 covers 15 residues. Trimming took 2 bases from V and 2 from J; bases not matched to a gene: 9. Germline CDR1 and CDR2: DFQATT and SNEGSKA (reference sequence). The CDR3 coding sequence is TGCAGTGCTAGACCCCCTACAGGGGCTACCTACGAGCAGTACTTC. Its protein is CSARPPTGATYEQYF.

This clonotype was observed many times. The chain couples TRBV19 to TRBJ1-6, with TRBD1 as a possible D gene (6 bases). From germline, CDR1 is LNHDA and CDR2 SQIVND (reference sequence). The ends were cut back, 4 bases at V and 9 bases at J, with 13 bases in the middle. This CDR3 contains 14 residues. CDR3 sequence (DNA): TGTGCCAGTAGTAAAGACAGGAATCGTTCACCCCTCCACTTT. This encodes CASSKDRNRSPLHF.

This clonotype was picked up many times. The chain has TRBV28 and TRBJ1-4; D possibly corresponds to TRBD1 (6 bases). This CDR3 region has 13 residues. The V and J ends lost 11 bases and 7 bases respectively, with 17 bases between them. Germline V gives CDR1 MDHEN, CDR2 SYDVKM. DNA for the CDR3: TGTGCCGCCCAGCTAGGGGGGGTTGAAAAACTGTTTTTT. This translates into CAAQLGGVEKLFF.

This clonotype was seen ten or more times. The V call is TRBV5-1, the J call TRBJ2-1; 15 positions agree with TRBD2. The CDR3 sequence is 19 residues long. J gave up 3 bases and V 4 bases, and 11 bases lay outside the gene matches. Per germline, CDR1 SGHRS and CDR2 YFSETQ. CDR3 DNA sequence: TGCGCCAGCAGCCCGGGACTAGCGGGAGGAATCGACCTCTACAATGAGCAGTTCTTC. It is translated as CASSPGLAGGIDLYNEQFF.

This clonotype was recorded many times. The chain links TRBV7-2 to TRBJ2-1, with D perhaps TRBD2 (7 bases). This CDR3 has 17 residues. Trimming removed 2 bases at V and 8 bases at J, with 22 bases between. Germline lookup yields CDR1 SGHTA and CDR2 FQGNSA. CDR3 DNA: TGTGCCAGCAGCTTAAGGGACCCTAGGGGGAGGGCCGATGAGCAGTTCTTC. As protein: CASSLRDPRGRADEQFF.

This clonotype was counted many times. The rearrangement uses TRBV29-1 and TRBJ2-5; D call uncertain. Germline loops: CDR1 SQVTM, CDR2 ANQGSEA. The CDR3 sequence is 13 residues long. Trimming took 7 bases from V and 1 from J, leaving 13 bases between them. The CDR3 nucleotides are TGCAGCGGTGCCGGCCAGGTCCAAGAGACCCAGTACTTC. Encoded protein: CSGAGQVQETQYF.

This clonotype appeared many times. This rearrangement joins TRBV20-1 to TRBJ2-3; a possible D gene is TRBD1 (7 bases). The germline V gene has CDR1 DFQATT and CDR2 SNEGSKA (reference sequence). CDR3 length: 13 amino acids. V lost 3 bases, J lost 4 bases, and 11 bases lay in between. CDR3 bases: TGCAGTGCTAGGGAGGGGGCCGCAGATACGCAGTATTTT. Encoded protein: CSAREGAADTQYF.

This clonotype has ten or more counts. This sequence joins TRBV5-1 and TRBJ2-1; TRBD2 is a possible D gene (6 bases). CDR3 length equals 15 residues. V shed 1 base and J shed 5 bases, with 13 bases lying between them. CDR1 is SGHRS and CDR2 is YFSETQ in the germline V gene. The CDR3 region is CASSLWDFRDNEQFF. The CDR3 region has the DNA TGCGCCAGCAGCTTGTGGGACTTTAGGGACAATGAGCAGTTCTTC. Drawing the rest from reference TRBV5-1 and TRBJ2-1, the complete variable domain is KAGVTQTPRYLIKTRGQQVTLSCSPISGHRSVSWYQQTPGQGLQFLFEYFSETQRNKGNFPGRFSGRQFSNSRSEMNVSTLELGDSALYLCASSLWDFRDNEQFFGPGTRLTVL.

In its sample, this clonotype was seen many times. CDR3 DNA: TGTGCCAGCAGCCCCAGCCGAGAGGGAGTTTTTGCCGGGGAGCTGTTTTTT. This gives the protein CASSPSREGVFAGELFF. The genes are TRBV7-3 and TRBJ2-2; the D gene is possibly TRBD2 (5 bases). The ends were cut back, 5 bases at V and 6 bases at J, with 22 bases in the middle. This CDR3 has 17 residues. Germline loops: CDR1 SGHTA, CDR2 FQGTGA.

This clonotype has ten or more counts. This chain connects TRBV5-5 to TRBJ1-5, with D possibly TRBD1 on 6 matching bases. Trimming removed 4 bases from V and 11 bases from J, with 22 bases in between. The V gene's germline CDR1 is SGHKS and CDR2 YYEKEE (reference sequence). The CDR3 loop spans 15 amino acids. The CDR3 spells CASSETRGVSASQHF. The CDR3, as DNA: TGTGCCAGCAGCGAGACCAGGGGAGTATCAGCGTCCCAGCATTTT.